This TCR beta chain stems from a study of spatial heterogeneity in lung cancer. Study details: Detection of beta-chain sequences consistently exceeded that of alpha-chain sequences.

Study-wide results and limits: Counts of expanded intratumoral alpha and beta TCRs tracked tumor mutation counts.

Described time point: sample taken at primary tumor resection. The donors were 72 patients with non-small cell lung cancer that was early-stage and untreated. TCRs were sequenced from unsorted whole RNA of tumor, nontumor lung or PBMC. After removal of 4 bases from V and 2 bases from J, the junction contained 9 bases not matched to a gene. This CDR3 region has 16 residues. Germline CDR1 reads SGHTA; CDR2 reads FQGNSA. The sample holds many counts of this clonotype. Its antigen is not known. This beta chain lies outside the target of a library built for alpha chains; its clone size means little. Every cDNA TCR molecule received its own unique molecular identifier. One entry per CDR3 protein, called by TCRdb with MiXCR from the 5' RACE reads. The table includes 15,000 to 20,000 distinct CDR3 sequences, around 5% detected once.

This receptor was obtained from a female donor with early-stage non-small cell lung cancer. Sequenced here: lung tumor tissue, sampled at surgery. The genes are TRBV7-2 and TRBJ1-2; 8 nucleotides match TRBD1. The CDR3 DNA follows: TGTGCCAGCAGCTCCCGCCCGACAGGGGAGAACTATGGCTACACCTTC. Amino acid sequence: CASSSRPTGENYGYTF.